Listed below are T cell receptor beta chains from one sample, sequenced in a study of lymphopenia after photon versus proton radiotherapy. Sequencing used immunoSEQ multiplex PCR; TCRdb keeps in-frame clones, though not all of them. The top ten clones hold 2% to 2.5% of a sample with 55,000 to 70,000 clones, about nine tenths of them seen once. The material was peripheral blood, obtained from a patient treated with photon-based radiotherapy. These receptors all come from a middle-aged woman with cholangiocarcinoma. The CDR3 runs from the conserved cysteine through the conserved F or W. The order of the fields is D gene, V gene, J gene, clone size, CDR3 protein, CDR3 DNA. D genes are given only for firm matches. A clone size is listed for some rows: how often the clone was seen (once, few, many), or a class if it is expanded.

>.|TRBV27|TRBJ1-6|few
CASSLTGINSPLHF
TGTGCCAGCAGTTTAACCGGGATCAATTCACCCCTCCACTTT
>TRBD2|TRBV4-3|TRBJ2-1|once
CASSQGASGGPYNEQFF
TGCGCCAGCAGCCAGGGTGCCAGCGGGGGACCTTACAATGAGCAGTTCTTC
>.|TRBV4-3|TRBJ1-2|.
CASSQELQTGLSRVGYTF
TGCGCCAGCAGCCAGGAGCTTCAAACAGGGCTTTCAAGGGTTGGCTACACCTTC
>TRBD2|TRBV27|TRBJ2-1|.
CASRLEGAGGYPYNEQFF
TGTGCCAGCAGACTTGAGGGAGCGGGGGGATACCCCTACAATGAGCAGTTCTTC
>.|TRBV5-1|TRBJ2-2|once
CASSPGGTGELFF
TGCGCCAGCAGTCCTGGCGGGACCGGGGAGCTGTTTTTT
>.|TRBV18|TRBJ1-1|.
CASPATRGGTEAFF
TGTGCCAGCCCCGCGACCAGGGGAGGGACTGAAGCTTTCTTT
>.|TRBV4-3|TRBJ2-2|.
CASSQVGDSGELFF
TGCGCCAGCAGCCAAGTCGGGGATTCCGGGGAGCTGTTTTTT
>.|TRBV6-5|TRBJ1-4|.
CASSPGGYGEKLFF
TGTGCCAGCAGTCCGGGGGGGTACGGTGAAAAACTGTTTTTT
>TRBD1|TRBV5-6|TRBJ1-3|.
CASSLAPTGARGNTIYF
TGTGCCAGCAGCTTGGCCCCGACAGGGGCTAGGGGAAACACCATATATTTT
>.|TRBV6-5|TRBJ2-1|.
CASSPLPSGNEQFF
TGTGCCAGCAGTCCTCTCCCGTCAGGCAATGAGCAGTTCTTC
>.|TRBV21-1|TRBJ2-3|.
CASSKGTPTSGSTDTQYF
TGTGCCAGCAGCAAAGGGACCCCGACTAGCGGTAGCACAGATACGCAGTATTTT
>.|TRBV19|TRBJ2-1|.
CASSIVISSYNEQFF
TGTGCCAGTAGTATCGTTATTAGCTCCTACAATGAGCAGTTCTTC
>.|TRBV7-2|TRBJ1-1|.
CASSLTILNTEAFF
TGTGCCAGCAGCTTGACGATCTTGAACACTGAAGCTTTCTTT
>.|TRBV5-6|TRBJ2-7|.
CASSSGTSPYEQYF
TGTGCCAGCAGCTCCGGGACATCGCCCTACGAGCAGTACTTC
>.|TRBV5-1|TRBJ1-6|.
CASRGTLDNSPLHF
TGCGCCAGCAGAGGGACATTAGATAATTCACCCCTCCACTTT
>.|TRBV7-9|TRBJ1-4|.
CASSSRGRVNEKLFF
TGTGCCAGCAGCTCCCGAGGCAGGGTTAATGAAAAACTGTTTTTT
>.|TRBV11-2|TRBJ2-3|.
CASSLESGLRDTQYF
TGTGCCAGCAGCTTAGAGAGCGGTTTGAGGGATACGCAGTATTTT
>.|TRBV19|TRBJ1-5|once
CASSIEELSNQPQHF
TGTGCCAGTAGTATAGAGGAGTTGAGCAATCAGCCCCAGCATTTT
>TRBD1|TRBV27|TRBJ2-7|few
CASARDRVYEQYF
TGTGCCAGCGCCAGGGACAGGGTATACGAGCAGTACTTC
>TRBD1|TRBV28|TRBJ1-1|once
CASSLAGTGNTEAFF
TGTGCCAGCAGTTTAGCCGGGACAGGGAACACTGAAGCTTTCTTT
>.|TRBV28|TRBJ2-7|.
CASSPEQASYEQYF
TGTGCCAGCAGCCCCGAACAGGCCTCCTACGAGCAGTACTTC